This TCR beta chain was identified during a study of response to subunit inactivated influenza vaccine. The CDR3 has 16 amino acids. Germline CDR1 is SGHRS and CDR2 is YFSETQ. With 0 bases clipped from V and 5 bases from J, the junction kept 5 bases outside the gene matches. For this clonotype: Its antigen remains unidentified.

TCRdb re-called the RT-PCR reads with MiXCR, one entry per CDR3 protein. The data hold about 160,000 distinct CDR3 sequences, with 9.5% to 13% observed a single time. Notes on the study in general: It was suggested by the authors that few new T cells are recruited by each seasonal influenza vaccination.

V usage is TRBV5-1 and J usage is TRBJ2-5; 12 bases agree with TRBD2. This clonotype was sampled from a man aged 45 to 65 who received an inactivated influenza vaccine. This material consisted of non-naive T cells sorted from PBMCs, taken about 40 days after vaccination. Written as DNA, the CDR3 is TGCGCCAGCAGCTTGGATGGGACTAGCGGGCGGGAGACCCAGTACTTC. It translates to CASSLDGTSGRETQYF. The full variable domain, with the rest looked up from reference TRBV5-1 and TRBJ2-5, is KAGVTQTPRYLIKTRGQQVTLSCSPISGHRSVSWYQQTPGQGLQFLFEYFSETQRNKGNFPGRFSGRQFSNSRSEMNVSTLELGDSALYLCASSLDGTSGRETQYFGPGTRLLVL.